Sequencing of this T cell receptor (beta chain) was carried out in a study of blood T cell repertoires in COVID-19. The CDR3 loop spans 13 amino acids. The V end lost 3 bases, the J end lost 2 bases, and 4 bases lay between the germline ends. Looked up from germline, CDR1 is KGHSH and CDR2 is LQKENI. Concerning this clone itself: In the same sample, other DNA sequences code for this CDR3.

Assay used: immunoSEQ multiplex PCR; TCRdb lists only in-frame clones, some missing. Of around 50,000 clones listed, under 95% are singletons. The sample comprised peripheral blood. This receptor was obtained from a man aged 65-85 years with active COVID-19. The chain is built from TRBV18 and TRBJ2-2; D call uncertain. CDR3 bases: TGTGCCAGCTCACCCATTAACACCGGGGAGCTGTTTTTT. Translating it yields CASSPINTGELFF.